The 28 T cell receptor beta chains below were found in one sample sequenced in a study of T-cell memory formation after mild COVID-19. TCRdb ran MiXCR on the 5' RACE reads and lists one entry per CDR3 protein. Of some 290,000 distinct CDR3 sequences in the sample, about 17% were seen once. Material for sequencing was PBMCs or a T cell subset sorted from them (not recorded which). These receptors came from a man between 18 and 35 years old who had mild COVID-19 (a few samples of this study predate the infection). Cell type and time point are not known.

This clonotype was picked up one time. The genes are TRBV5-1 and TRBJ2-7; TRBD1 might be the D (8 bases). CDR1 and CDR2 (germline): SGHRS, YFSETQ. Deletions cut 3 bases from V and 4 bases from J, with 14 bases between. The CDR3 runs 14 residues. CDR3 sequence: CASSYTGGEYEQYF. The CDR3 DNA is TGCGCCAGCAGCTACACAGGGGGGGAGTACGAGCAGTACTTC. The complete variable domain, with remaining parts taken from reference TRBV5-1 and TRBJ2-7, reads KAGVTQTPRYLIKTRGQQVTLSCSPISGHRSVSWYQQTPGQGLQFLFEYFSETQRNKGNFPGRFSGRQFSNSRSEMNVSTLELGDSALYLCASSYTGGEYEQYFGPGTRLTVT.

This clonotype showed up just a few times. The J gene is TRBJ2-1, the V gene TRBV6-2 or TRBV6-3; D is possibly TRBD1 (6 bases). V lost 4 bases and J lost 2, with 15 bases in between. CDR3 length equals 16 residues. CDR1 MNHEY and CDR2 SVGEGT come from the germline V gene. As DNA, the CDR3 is TGTGCCAGCAGTTCGGACCGGGACACTGCCTACAATGAGCAGTTCTTC. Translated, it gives CASSSDRDTAYNEQFF.

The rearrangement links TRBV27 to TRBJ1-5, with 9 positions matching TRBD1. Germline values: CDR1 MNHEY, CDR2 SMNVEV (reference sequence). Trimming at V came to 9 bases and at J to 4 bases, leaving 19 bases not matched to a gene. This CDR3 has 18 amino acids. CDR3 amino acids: CASKGAINRDRVNQPQHF. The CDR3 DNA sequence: TGTGCCAGTAAGGGGGCGATAAACCGGGACAGGGTGAATCAGCCCCAGCATTTT.

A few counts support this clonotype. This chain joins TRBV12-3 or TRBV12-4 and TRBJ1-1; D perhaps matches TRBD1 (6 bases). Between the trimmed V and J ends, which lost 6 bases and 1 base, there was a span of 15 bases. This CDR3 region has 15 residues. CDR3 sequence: CASRGSGVTNTEAFF. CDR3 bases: TGTGCCAGCAGGGGATCAGGGGTTACGAACACTGAAGCTTTCTTT.

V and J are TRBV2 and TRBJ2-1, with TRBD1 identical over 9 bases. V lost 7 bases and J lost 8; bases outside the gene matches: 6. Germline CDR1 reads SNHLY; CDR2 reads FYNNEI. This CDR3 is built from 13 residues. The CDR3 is CASIGQGLDEQFF. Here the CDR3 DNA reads TGTGCCAGCATTGGACAGGGGTTGGATGAGCAGTTCTTC.

The CDR3 spells CASSYSRVTGNTIYF. DNA for the CDR3: TGTGCCAGCAGTTACTCCCGGGTAACTGGAAACACCATATATTTT. The chain carries TRBV6-5 and TRBJ1-3; D is ambiguous. V lost 0 bases to trimming and J lost 2 bases, with 8 bases between them. Germline loops: CDR1 MNHEY, CDR2 SVGAGI. This CDR3 is built from 15 residues.

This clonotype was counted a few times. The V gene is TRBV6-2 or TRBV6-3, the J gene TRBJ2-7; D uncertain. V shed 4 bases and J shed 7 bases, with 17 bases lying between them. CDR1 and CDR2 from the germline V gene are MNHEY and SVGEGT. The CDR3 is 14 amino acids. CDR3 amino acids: CASSFAGRDLEQYV. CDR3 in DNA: TGTGCCAGCAGTTTTGCCGGAAGGGATTTGGAGCAGTACGTC.

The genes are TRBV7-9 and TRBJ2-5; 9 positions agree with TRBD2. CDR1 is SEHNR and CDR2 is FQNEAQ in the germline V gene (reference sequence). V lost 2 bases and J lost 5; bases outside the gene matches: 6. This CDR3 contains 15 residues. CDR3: CASSLSLAGSETQYF. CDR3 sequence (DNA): TGTGCCAGCAGCTTATCCCTAGCGGGGTCGGAGACCCAGTACTTC.

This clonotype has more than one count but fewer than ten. CDR3 protein: CASRSLGTGELFF. The CDR3 DNA reads TGCGCCAGCAGGTCCCTGGGGACCGGGGAGCTGTTTTTT. The chain links TRBV5-1 to TRBJ2-2, with unresolved D. Germline V CDR1 and CDR2: SGHRS, YFSETQ. The V gene lost 5 bases and the J gene lost 5 bases, with 10 bases spanning the gap. This CDR3 has 13 amino acids.

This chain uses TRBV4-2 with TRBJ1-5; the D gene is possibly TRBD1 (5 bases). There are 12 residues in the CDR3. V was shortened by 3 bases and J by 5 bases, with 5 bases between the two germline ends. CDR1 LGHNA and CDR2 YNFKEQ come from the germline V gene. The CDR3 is CASSQTDQPQHF. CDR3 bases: TGTGCCAGCAGCCAGACAGATCAGCCCCAGCATTTT.

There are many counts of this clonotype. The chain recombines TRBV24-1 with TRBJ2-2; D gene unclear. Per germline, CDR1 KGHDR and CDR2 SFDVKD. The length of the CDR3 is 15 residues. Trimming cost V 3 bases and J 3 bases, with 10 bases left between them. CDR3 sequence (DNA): TGTGCCACCAGTGATACCCGGGCCGACACCGGGGAGCTGTTTTTT. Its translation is CATSDTRADTGELFF.

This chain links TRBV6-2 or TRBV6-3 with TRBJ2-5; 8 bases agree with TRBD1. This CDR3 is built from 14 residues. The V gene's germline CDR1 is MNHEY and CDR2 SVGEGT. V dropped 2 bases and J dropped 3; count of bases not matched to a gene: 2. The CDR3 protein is CASSYPGQEETQYF. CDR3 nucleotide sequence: TGTGCCAGCAGTTACCCGGGACAGGAAGAGACCCAGTACTTC.

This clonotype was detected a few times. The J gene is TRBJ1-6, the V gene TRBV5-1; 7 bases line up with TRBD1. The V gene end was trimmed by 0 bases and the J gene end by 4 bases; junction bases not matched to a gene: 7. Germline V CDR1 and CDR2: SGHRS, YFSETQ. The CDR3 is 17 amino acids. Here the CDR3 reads CASSLAWTGDYNSPLHF. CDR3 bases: TGCGCCAGCAGCTTGGCCTGGACAGGCGATTATAATTCACCCCTCCACTTT.

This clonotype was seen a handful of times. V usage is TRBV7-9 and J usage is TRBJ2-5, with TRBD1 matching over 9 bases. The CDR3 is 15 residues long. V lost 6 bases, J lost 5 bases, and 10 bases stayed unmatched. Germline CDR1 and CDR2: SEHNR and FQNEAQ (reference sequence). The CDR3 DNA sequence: TGTGCCAGCAGTGGGCCGGGACAGGGCGGTGAGACCCAGTACTTC. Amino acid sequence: CASSGPGQGGETQYF.

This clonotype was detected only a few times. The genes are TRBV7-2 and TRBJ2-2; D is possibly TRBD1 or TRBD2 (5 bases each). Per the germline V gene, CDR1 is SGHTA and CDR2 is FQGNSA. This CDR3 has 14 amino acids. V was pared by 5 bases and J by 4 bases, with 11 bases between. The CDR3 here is CASSIWGSTGELFF. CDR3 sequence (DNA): TGTGCCAGCAGCATCTGGGGGAGCACCGGGGAGCTGTTTTTT.

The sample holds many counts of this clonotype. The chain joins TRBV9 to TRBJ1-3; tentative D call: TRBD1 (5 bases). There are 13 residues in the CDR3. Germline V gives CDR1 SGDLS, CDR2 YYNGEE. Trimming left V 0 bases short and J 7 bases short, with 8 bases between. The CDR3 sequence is CASSVEGANTIYF. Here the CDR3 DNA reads TGTGCCAGCAGCGTAGAAGGGGCGAACACCATATATTTT.

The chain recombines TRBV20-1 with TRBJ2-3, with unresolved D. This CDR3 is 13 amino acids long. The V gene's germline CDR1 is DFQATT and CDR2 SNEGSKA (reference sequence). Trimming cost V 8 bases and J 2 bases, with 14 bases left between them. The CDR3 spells CSSRSWNTDTQYF. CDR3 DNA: TGCAGTTCTCGAAGCTGGAACACAGATACGCAGTATTTT.

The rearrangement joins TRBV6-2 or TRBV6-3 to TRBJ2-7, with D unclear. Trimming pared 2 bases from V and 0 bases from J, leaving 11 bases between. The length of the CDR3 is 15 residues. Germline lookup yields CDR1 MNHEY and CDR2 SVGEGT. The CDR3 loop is CASSYRDPISYEQYF. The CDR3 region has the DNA TGTGCCAGCAGTTACAGGGATCCGATCTCCTACGAGCAGTACTTC.

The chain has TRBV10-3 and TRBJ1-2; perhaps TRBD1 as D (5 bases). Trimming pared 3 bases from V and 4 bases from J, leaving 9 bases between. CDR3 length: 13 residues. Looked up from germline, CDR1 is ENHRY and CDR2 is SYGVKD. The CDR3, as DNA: TGTGCCATCAGTGACCGGACAACCTATGGCTACACCTTC. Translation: CAISDRTTYGYTF.

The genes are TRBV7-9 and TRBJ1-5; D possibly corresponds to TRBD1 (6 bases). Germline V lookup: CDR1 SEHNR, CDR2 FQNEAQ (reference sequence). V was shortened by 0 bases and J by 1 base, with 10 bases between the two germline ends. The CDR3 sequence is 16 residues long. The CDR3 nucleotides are TGTGCCAGCAGCTTAGCGACAGGAGTCAGCAATCAGCCCCAGCATTTT. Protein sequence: CASSLATGVSNQPQHF.

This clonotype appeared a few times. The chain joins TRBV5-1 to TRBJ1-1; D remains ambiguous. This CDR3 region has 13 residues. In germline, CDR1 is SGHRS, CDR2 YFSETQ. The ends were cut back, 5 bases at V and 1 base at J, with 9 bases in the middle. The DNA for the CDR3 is TGCGCCAGCAGGAGTCTCCAGAACACTGAAGCTTTCTTT. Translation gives CASRSLQNTEAFF. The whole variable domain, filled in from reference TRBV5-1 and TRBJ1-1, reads KAGVTQTPRYLIKTRGQQVTLSCSPISGHRSVSWYQQTPGQGLQFLFEYFSETQRNKGNFPGRFSGRQFSNSRSEMNVSTLELGDSALYLCASRSLQNTEAFFGQGTRLTVV.

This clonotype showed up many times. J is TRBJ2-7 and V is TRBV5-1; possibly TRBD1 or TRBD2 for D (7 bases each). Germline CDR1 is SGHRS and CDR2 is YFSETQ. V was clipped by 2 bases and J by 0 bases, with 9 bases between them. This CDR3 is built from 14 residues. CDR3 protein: CASSFRGGSYEQYV. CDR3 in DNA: TGCGCCAGCAGCTTCAGGGGGGGCTCCTACGAGCAGTACGTC.

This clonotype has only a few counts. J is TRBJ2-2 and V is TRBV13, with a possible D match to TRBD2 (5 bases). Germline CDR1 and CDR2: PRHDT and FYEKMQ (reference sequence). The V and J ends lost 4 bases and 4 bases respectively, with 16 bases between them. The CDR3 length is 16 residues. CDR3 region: CASSSPGLRSTGELFF. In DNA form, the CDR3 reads TGTGCCAGCAGCTCGCCTGGACTGAGAAGCACCGGGGAGCTGTTTTTT.

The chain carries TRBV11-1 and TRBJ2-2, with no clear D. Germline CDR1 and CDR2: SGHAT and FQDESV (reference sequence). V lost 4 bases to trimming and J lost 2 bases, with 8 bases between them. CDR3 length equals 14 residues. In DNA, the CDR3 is TGTGCCAGCAGCTCAGACACCAACACCGGGGAGCTGTTTTTT. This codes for CASSSDTNTGELFF.

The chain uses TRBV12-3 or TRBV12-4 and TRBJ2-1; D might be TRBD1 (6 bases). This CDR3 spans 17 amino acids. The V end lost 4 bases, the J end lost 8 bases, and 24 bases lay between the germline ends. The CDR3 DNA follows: TGTGCCAGCAGTTCCCGCTCCGTGACAGGTCTGGGGGATGAGCAGTTCTTC. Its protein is CASSSRSVTGLGDEQFF.

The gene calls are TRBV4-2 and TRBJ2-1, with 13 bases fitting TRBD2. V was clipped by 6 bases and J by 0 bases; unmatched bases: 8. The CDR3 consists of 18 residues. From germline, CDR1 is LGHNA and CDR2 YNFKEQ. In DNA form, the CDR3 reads TGTGCCAGCAGAAGGGGACTAGCGGGGACGAGCTCCTACAATGAGCAGTTCTTC. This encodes CASRRGLAGTSSYNEQFF.

The CDR3 DNA reads TGCGCCAGCAGCCCCCGGACTAGCGGGGTCCCAGATACGCAGTATTTT. As protein: CASSPRTSGVPDTQYF. J is TRBJ2-3 and V is TRBV5-1, with 12 bases matching TRBD2. The germline V gene encodes CDR1 SGHRS and CDR2 YFSETQ. The V gene end was trimmed by 4 bases and the J gene end by 4 bases; junction bases not matched to a gene: 7. The CDR3 is made up of 16 amino acids.

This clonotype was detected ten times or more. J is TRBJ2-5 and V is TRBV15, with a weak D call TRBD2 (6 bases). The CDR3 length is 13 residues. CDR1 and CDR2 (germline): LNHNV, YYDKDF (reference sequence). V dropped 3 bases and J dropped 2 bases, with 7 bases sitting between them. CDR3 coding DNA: TGTGCCACCAGCAGGGGACTTCAAGAGACCCAGTACTTC. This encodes CATSRGLQETQYF.